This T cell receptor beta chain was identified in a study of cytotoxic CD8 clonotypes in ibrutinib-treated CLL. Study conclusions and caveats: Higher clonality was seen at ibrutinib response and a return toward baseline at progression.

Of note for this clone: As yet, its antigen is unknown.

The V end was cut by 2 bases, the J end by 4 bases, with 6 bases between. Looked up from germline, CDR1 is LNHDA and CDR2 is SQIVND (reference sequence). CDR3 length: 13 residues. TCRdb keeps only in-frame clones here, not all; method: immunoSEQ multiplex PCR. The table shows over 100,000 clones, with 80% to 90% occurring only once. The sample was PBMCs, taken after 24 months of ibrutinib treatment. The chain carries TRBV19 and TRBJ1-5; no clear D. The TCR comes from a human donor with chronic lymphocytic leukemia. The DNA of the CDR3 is TGTGCCAGTAGTATACAGGAAAATCAGCCCCAGCATTTT. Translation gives CASSIQENQPQHF.